This TCR beta chain was captured by sequencing in a study of blood T cell repertoires in COVID-19 (TCRdb year 2020). Regarding the research as a whole: Samples from collaborators originated in the United States, Italy and Spain and spanned both the acute and convalescent phases of COVID-19. The material from the prospective study consisted of cDNA or gDNA derived from T cells, B-cell-depleted T cells, or PBMCs. A freely available public database, intended as a resource for researchers studying the immune response to SARS-CoV-2, is where the repertoires were released. Subjects who had been exposed to COVID-19, were actively infected with it, or had recovered from it provided the deeply sampled blood TCRbeta repertoires that made up the dataset. Samples were obtained from the ongoing ImmuneRACE study (first 160 participants) and from some 1,300 subjects provided by 6 global collaborators. Where available, HLA class I and class II types were obtained from metadata supplied by the sample provider rather than from assay-based typing. The sample metadata nearly always contained a de-identified subject ID, COVID-19 status, age in years and sex.

Collaborating institutions collected whole blood in K2EDTA tubes following their own protocols. For TCRbeta analysis, collaborator samples were shipped as frozen whole blood, as isolated PBMCs, or as DNA extracted from either sample type. What the research found in general, with its limitations: How much clinical and demographic metadata was included differed by source and by participant, and the metadata was provided uncurated.

The immunoSEQ Assay, a bias-controlled multiplex PCR, was used to amplify TCRbeta CDR3 regions from genomic DNA. The published analysis was carried out like this. The number of nucleated cells in each sample was estimated by amplification of reference gene primers within the assay. To quantify the absolute abundance of each unique TCRbeta CDR3 rearrangement, sequence reads were collapsed and filtered. For each sample, productive Simpson clonality was calculated by taking the square root of Simpson's diversity index across productive rearrangements. In TCRdb, the immuneACCESS table is reduced to in-frame sequences with V and J assigned. These tables do not hold every clone; where another copy was compared, an unresolved V gene accounts for under half, and the others remain unexplained. Clone size and the V and J calls come from that table; the DNA yielded D and trimming. Within this sample are about 240,000 clones, with roughly 80% of them counted one time only. The leading ten clones occupy 3.4% of the sample.

Comment on this clone: Its antigen target is currently unknown. There are no base qualities to consult, and no much larger clone falls within one base.

V is cut by 2 bases and J by 11 bases, and the space between the germline ends is 10 bases. Its CDR3 holds 12 amino acids, cysteine through phenylalanine. Of all the DNA, just the CDR3 is kept, 36 bases in frame from base 1. CDR1 SGHTA and CDR2 FQGNSA were looked up in the germline V gene. This sequence originates from a woman aged 18-29 years with acute or convalescent COVID-19. The V and J segments used are TRBV7-2 and TRBJ1-3; the D gene is perhaps TRBD1, on 5 matching bases. The sample taken for sequencing was peripheral blood. The CDR3 region reads CASSLYQGPIYF. The nucleotide sequence is given as TGTGCCAGCAGCTTATACCAGGGTCCCATATATTTT.